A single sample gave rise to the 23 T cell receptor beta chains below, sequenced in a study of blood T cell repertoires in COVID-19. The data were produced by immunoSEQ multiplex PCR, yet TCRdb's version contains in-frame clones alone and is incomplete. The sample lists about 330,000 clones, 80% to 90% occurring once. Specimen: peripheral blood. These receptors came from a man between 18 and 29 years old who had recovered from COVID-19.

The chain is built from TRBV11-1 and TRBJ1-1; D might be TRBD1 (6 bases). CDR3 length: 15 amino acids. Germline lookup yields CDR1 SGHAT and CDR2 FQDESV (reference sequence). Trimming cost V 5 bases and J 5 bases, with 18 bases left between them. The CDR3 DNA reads TGTGCCAGCAGCCCCCGCGGACAGTACAGTACTGAAGCTTTCTTT. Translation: CASSPRGQYSTEAFF. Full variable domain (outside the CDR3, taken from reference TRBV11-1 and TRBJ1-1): EAEVAQSPRYKITEKSQAVAFWCDPISGHATLYWYRQILGQGPELLVQFQDESVVDDSQLPKDRFSAERLKGVDSTLKIQPAELGDSAMYLCASSPRGQYSTEAFFGQGTRLTVV.

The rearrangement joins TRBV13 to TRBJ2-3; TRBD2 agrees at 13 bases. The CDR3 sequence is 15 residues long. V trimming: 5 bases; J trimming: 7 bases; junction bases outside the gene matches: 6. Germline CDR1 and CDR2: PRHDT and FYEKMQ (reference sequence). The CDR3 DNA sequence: TGTGCCAGCAGCCAAGGACTAGCGGGAGAATATACGCAGTATTTT. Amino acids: CASSQGLAGEYTQYF.

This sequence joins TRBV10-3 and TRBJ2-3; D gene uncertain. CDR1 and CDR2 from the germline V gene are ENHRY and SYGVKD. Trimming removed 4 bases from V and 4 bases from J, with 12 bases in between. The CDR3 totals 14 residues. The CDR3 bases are TGTGCCATCAGTGGACAAGGTGAGCCAGATACGCAGTATTTT. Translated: CAISGQGEPDTQYF.

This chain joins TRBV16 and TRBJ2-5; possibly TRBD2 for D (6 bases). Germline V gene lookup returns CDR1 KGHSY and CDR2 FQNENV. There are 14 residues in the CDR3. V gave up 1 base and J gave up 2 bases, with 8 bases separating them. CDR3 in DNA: TGTGCCAGCAGCCAATGGGGACTGCAAGAGACCCAGTACTTC. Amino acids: CASSQWGLQETQYF.

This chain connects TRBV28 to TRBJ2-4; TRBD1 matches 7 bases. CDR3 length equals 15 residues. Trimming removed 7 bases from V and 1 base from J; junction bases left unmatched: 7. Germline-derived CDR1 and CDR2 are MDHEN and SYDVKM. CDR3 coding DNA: TGTGCCAGCAAGAAGGGGGCGCTTGCCAAAAACATTCAGTACTTC. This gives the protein CASKKGALAKNIQYF.

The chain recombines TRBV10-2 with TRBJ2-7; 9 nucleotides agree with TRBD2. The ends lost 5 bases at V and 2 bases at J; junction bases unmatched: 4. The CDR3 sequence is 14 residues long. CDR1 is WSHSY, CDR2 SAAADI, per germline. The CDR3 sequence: CASSQTSGTYEQYF. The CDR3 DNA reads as TGCGCCAGCAGTCAGACTAGCGGAACCTACGAGCAGTACTTC.

The CDR3 DNA sequence: TGTGCCAGCTCACCACAGGGGGATAACTATGGCTACACCTTC. Protein sequence: CASSPQGDNYGYTF. The chain uses TRBV18 and TRBJ1-2, with D possibly matching TRBD1 (6 bases). Deletions cut 1 base from V and 1 base from J, with 7 bases between. The length of the CDR3 is 14 residues. The germline V gene encodes CDR1 KGHSH and CDR2 LQKENI.

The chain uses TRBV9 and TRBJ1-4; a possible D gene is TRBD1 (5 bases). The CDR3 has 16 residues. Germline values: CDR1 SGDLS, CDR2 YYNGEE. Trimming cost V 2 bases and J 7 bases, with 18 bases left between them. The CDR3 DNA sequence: TGTGCCAGCAGCGTGGAAGCCCAGGGCTCATCTGAAAAACTGTTTTTT. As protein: CASSVEAQGSSEKLFF.

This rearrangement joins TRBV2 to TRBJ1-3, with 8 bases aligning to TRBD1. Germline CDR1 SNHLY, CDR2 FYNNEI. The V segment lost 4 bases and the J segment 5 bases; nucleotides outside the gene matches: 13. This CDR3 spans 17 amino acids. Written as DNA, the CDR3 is TGTGCCAGCAGTGCAAGGACAGGGAACATTCAACGAAACACCATATATTTT. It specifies CASSARTGNIQRNTIYF. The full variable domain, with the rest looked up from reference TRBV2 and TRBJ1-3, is EPEVTQTPSHQVTQMGQEVILRCVPISNHLYFYWYRQILGQKVEFLVSFYNNEISEKSEIFDDQFSVERPDGSNFTLKIRSTKLEDSAMYFCASSARTGNIQRNTIYFGEGSWLTVV.

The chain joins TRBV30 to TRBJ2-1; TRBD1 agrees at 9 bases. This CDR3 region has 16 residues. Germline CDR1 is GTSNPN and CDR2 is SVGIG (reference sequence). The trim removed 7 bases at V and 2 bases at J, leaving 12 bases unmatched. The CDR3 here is CASTGGRDGAYNEQFF. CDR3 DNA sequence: TGTGCCTCGACAGGGGGGCGGGATGGGGCCTACAATGAGCAGTTCTTC.

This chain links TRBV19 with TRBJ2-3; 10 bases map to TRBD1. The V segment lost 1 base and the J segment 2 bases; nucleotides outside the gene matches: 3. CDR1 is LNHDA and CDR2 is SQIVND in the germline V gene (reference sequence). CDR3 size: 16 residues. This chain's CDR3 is CASSIVGTGVTDTQYF. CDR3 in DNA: TGTGCCAGTAGTATAGTTGGGACAGGGGTCACAGATACGCAGTATTTT.

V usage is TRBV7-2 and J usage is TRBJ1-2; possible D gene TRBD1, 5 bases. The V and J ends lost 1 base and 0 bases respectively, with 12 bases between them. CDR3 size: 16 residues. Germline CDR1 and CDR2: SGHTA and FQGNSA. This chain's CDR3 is CASSLGGGVTNYGYTF. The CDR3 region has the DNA TGTGCCAGCAGCTTAGGGGGCGGGGTAACTAACTATGGCTACACCTTC.

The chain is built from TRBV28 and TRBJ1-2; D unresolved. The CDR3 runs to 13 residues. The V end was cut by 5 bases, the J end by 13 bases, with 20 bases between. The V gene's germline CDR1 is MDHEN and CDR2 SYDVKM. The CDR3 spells CASSPFPRGTSTF. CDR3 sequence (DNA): TGTGCCAGCAGTCCTTTTCCGCGCGGTACCAGCACCTTC.

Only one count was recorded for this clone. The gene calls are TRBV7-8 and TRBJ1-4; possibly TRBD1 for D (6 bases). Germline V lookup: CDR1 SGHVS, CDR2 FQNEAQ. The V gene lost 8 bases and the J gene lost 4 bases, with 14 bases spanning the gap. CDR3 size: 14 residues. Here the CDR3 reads CASDGGGLNEKLFF. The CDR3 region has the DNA TGTGCCAGCGACGGGGGGGGCCTTAATGAAAAACTGTTTTTT.

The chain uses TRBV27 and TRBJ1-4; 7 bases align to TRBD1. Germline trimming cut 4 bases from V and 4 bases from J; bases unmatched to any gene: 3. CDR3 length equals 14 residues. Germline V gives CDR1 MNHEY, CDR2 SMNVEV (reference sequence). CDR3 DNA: TGTGCCAGCAGTTGGAACAGGGGTAATGAAAAACTGTTTTTT. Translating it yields CASSWNRGNEKLFF.

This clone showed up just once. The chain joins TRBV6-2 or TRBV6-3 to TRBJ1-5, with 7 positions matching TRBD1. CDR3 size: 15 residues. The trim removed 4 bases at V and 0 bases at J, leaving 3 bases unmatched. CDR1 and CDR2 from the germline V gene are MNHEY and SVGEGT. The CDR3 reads CASSSGTDSNQPQHF. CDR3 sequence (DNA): TGTGCCAGCAGTTCCGGGACAGATAGCAATCAGCCCCAGCATTTT.

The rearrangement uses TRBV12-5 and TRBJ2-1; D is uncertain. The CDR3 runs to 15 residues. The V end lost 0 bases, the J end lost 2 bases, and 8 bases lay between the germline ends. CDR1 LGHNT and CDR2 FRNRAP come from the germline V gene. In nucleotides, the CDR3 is TGTGCTAGTGGTTTGGTAAACTCCCCCTACAATGAGCAGTTCTTC. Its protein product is CASGLVNSPYNEQFF.

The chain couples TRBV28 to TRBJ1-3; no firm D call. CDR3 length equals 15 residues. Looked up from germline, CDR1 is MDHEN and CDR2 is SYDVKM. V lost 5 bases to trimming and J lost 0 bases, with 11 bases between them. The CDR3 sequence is CASSPDFLSGNTIYF. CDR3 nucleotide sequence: TGTGCCAGCAGTCCGGACTTTCTCTCTGGAAACACCATATATTTT.

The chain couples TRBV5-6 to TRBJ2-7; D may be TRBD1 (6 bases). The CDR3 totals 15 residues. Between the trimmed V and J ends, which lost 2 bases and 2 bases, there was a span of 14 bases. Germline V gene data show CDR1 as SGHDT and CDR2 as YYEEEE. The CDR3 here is CASSFQMDSPYEQYF. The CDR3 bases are TGTGCCAGCAGCTTCCAGATGGACAGTCCCTACGAGCAGTACTTC. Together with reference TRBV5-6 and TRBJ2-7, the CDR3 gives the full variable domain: DAGVTQSPTHLIKTRGQQVTLRCSPKSGHDTVSWYQQALGQGPQFIFQYYEEEERQRGNFPDRFSGHQFPNYSSELNVNALLLGDSALYLCASSFQMDSPYEQYFGPGTRLTVT.

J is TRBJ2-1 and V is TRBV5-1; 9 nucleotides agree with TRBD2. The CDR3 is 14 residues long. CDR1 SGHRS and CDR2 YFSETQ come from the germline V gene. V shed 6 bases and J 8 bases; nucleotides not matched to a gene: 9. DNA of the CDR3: TGCGCCAGCAAGGCGGGGGGGTCGGTCGATGAGCAGTTCTTC. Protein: CASKAGGSVDEQFF. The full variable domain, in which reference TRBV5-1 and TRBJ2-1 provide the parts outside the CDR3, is KAGVTQTPRYLIKTRGQQVTLSCSPISGHRSVSWYQQTPGQGLQFLFEYFSETQRNKGNFPGRFSGRQFSNSRSEMNVSTLELGDSALYLCASKAGGSVDEQFFGPGTRLTVL.

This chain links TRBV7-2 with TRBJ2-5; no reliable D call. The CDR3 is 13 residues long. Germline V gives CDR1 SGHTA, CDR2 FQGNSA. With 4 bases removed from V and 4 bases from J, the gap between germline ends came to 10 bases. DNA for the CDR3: TGTGCCAGCAGCTACCACTCACGAGAGACCCAGTACTTC. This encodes CASSYHSRETQYF.

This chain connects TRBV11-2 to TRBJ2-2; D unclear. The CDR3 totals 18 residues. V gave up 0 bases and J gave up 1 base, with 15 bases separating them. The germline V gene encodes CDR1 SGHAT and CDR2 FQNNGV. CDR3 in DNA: TGTGCCAGCAGCTTAGATCTGGCCCGCTCAGTGAACACCGGGGAGCTGTTTTTT. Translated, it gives CASSLDLARSVNTGELFF.

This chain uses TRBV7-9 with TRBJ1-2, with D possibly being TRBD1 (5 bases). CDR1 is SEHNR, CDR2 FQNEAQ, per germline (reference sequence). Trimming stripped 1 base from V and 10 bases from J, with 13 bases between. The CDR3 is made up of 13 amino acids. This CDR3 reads CASSLGTFRDYTF. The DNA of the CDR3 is TGTGCCAGCAGCTTAGGGACATTCCGTGACTACACCTTC.